The rows below give T cell receptor beta chains drawn from one sample of a study of cytomegalovirus exposure and HLA in healthy donors. The protocol was immunoSEQ multiplex PCR, while the TCRdb copy is restricted to in-frame clones and leaves out a portion. The profile shows roughly 250,000 clones, just under 85% of them singletons. The sequencing input was PBMCs. All receptors come from a woman aged 40 to 49 in good health and CMV-seropositive. CDR3s include the opening cysteine and the closing phenylalanine or tryptophan. D genes are given only for firm matches. Clone sizes are given selectively: once, few, many, or a class where the clone is expanded.

>.|TRBD2|TRBV19|TRBJ2-1
TGTGCCAGTAGTATAGGGGGGGGGACTAGCGGAAATGAGCAGTTCTTC
CASSIGGGTSGNEQFF
>.|TRBD2|TRBV9|TRBJ2-3
TGTGCCAGCAGCATCGAGGGACTAGCGGGAGTTCGAGATACGCAGTATTTT
CASSIEGLAGVRDTQYF
>.|.|TRBV7-2|TRBJ2-3
TGTGCCAGCAGCTTCGAACAGAGACGCACAGATACGCAGTATTTT
CASSFEQRRTDTQYF
>.|TRBD2|TRBV27|TRBJ2-1
TGTGCCAGCAGTTTCAGTTGGGCGGGAGGGCCCCACAATGAGCAGTTCTTC
CASSFSWAGGPHNEQFF
>.|.|TRBV18|TRBJ2-7
TGTGCCAGCTCACCACAAGAGGGATTCTACGAGCAGTACTTC
CASSPQEGFYEQYF
>.|.|TRBV4-3|TRBJ1-3
TGCGCCAGCAGCCAAGATGCGGGCCTCGGAAACACCATATATTTT
CASSQDAGLGNTIYF
>.|TRBD2|TRBV14|TRBJ2-3
TGTGCCAGCAGCCAAGACCCTAGCGGGAGGGCCCGGACGCAGTATTTT
CASSQDPSGRARTQYF
>.|.|TRBV11-1|TRBJ2-2
TGTGCCAGCAGCTTACGGGACACCTACACCGGGGAGCTGTTTTTT
CASSLRDTYTGELFF
>.|TRBD2|TRBV30|TRBJ2-7
TGTGCCTGGTCGTCTGGTAGCGGGATTAACTCCAGGTACGAGCAGTACTTC
CAWSSGSGINSRYEQYF
>.|.|TRBV9|TRBJ2-1
TGTGCCAGCAGCGTAGACAGCGGGTTTTACAATGAGCAGTTCTTC
CASSVDSGFYNEQFF
>.|TRBD2|TRBV5-1|TRBJ2-3
TGCGCCAGCAGCTTACCTAGCGGGGTTTCAGATACGCAGTATTTT
CASSLPSGVSDTQYF
>.|.|TRBV19|TRBJ1-1
TGTGCCAGTAGTATGTCTCGAGGGGGCACTGAAGCTTTCTTT
CASSMSRGGTEAFF
>.|.|TRBV19|TRBJ1-1
TGTGCCAGTAGGGAGCGACGGGAGAACACTGAAGCTTTCTTT
CASRERRENTEAFF
>.|.|TRBV28|TRBJ1-2
TGTGCCAGCAGTTTATTGGCGGATGCTAACTATGGCTACACCTTC
CASSLLADANYGYTF
>once|.|TRBV9|TRBJ2-1
TGTGCCAGCACCCTCCTCCCGAGTTACAATGAGCAGTTCTTC
CASTLLPSYNEQFF
>.|.|TRBV2|TRBJ1-4
TGTGCCAGCAGTTCAGGACAGACAAGTAATGAAAAACTGTTTTTT
CASSSGQTSNEKLFF
>.|TRBD1|TRBV28|TRBJ1-5
TGTGCCACAAAGACAGGGGTGAGCAATCAGCCCCAGCATTTT
CATKTGVSNQPQHF
>.|.|TRBV27|TRBJ1-2
TGTGCCAGCAGTAACGGCTATGGCTACACCTTC
CASSNGYGYTF
>.|.|TRBV27|TRBJ1-5
TGTGCCAGCACCGTTACTCCTTTTAGCAATCAGCCCCAGCATTTT
CASTVTPFSNQPQHF
>.|.|TRBV5-1|TRBJ1-5
TGCGCCAGCAGCTCGGGGGGCGTGTTTCAGCCCCAGCATTTT
CASSSGGVFQPQHF
>.|TRBD1|TRBV7-2|TRBJ1-5
TGTGCCAGCAGCCAACAGGGGGTAGTATGGCAGCCCCAGCATTTT
CASSQQGVVWQPQHF
>.|TRBD1|TRBV7-2|TRBJ2-5
TGTGCCAGCAGCGGGCGGGACAGGGAAAAGACCCAGTACTTC
CASSGRDREKTQYF
>.|.|TRBV7-9|TRBJ1-2
TGTGCCAGCAGCTTAGGTCAGGACTATGGCTACACCTTC
CASSLGQDYGYTF
>.|.|TRBV19|TRBJ1-2
TGTGCCAGTAGGATACCGGGACAACTCTATGGCTACACCTTC
CASRIPGQLYGYTF
>.|TRBD2|TRBV5-6|TRBJ2-1
TGTGCCAGCAGCTTGGTTAGCGGGAGGGCCGGAGCCTACAATGAGCAGTTCTTC
CASSLVSGRAGAYNEQFF
>.|.|TRBV28|TRBJ1-1
TGTGCCAGCAGTTTAGGCAGGGGAGCTTTCTTT
CASSLGRGAFF
>.|TRBD1|TRBV28|TRBJ1-6
TGTGCCAGCAGTTTGAGTAGGGGGCGCAGTTATTCACCCCTCCACTTT
CASSLSRGRSYSPLHF
>.|TRBD2|TRBV11-1|TRBJ2-1
TGTGCCAGCAGCCCTAGCGGGAGATCTGAAAATGAGCAGTTCTTC
CASSPSGRSENEQFF
>once|.|TRBV7-9|TRBJ1-1
TGTGCCAGCAGCTTATGGCCCCCTGAAGCTTTCTTT
CASSLWPPEAFF
>.|TRBD2|TRBV19|TRBJ2-7
TGTGCCAGTAGCCGGACTAGCGGGATGTATAGCGGCTACGAGCAGTACTTC
CASSRTSGMYSGYEQYF
>few|TRBD2|TRBV4-3|TRBJ2-1
TGCGCCAGCAGCCAAGAAGGCGGGAGCCACAATGAGCAGTTCTTC
CASSQEGGSHNEQFF
>few|TRBD1|TRBV5-1|TRBJ2-7
TGCGCCAGCAGCCTCGAAGACAGGGCCTACGAGCAGTACTTC
CASSLEDRAYEQYF
>few|.|TRBV18|TRBJ1-5
TGTGCCAGCTCACCAGGGGGGCAGCCCCAGCATTTT
CASSPGGQPQHF
>few|TRBD1|TRBV2|TRBJ1-6
TGTGCCAGCCGGGACAGGGAAGAATTTAGGTCACCCCTCCACTTT
CASRDREEFRSPLHF
>.|.|TRBV10-3|TRBJ2-1
TGTGCCATCAGGAGGGTGACCGATCGGGATGAGCAGTTCTTC
CAIRRVTDRDEQFF
>.|TRBD2|TRBV19|TRBJ2-3
TGTGCCAGTAGTGCCGGACTAGCGGGAGGATGGGGGACAGATACGCAGTATTTT
CASSAGLAGGWGTDTQYF
>once|TRBD1|TRBV18|TRBJ1-1
TGTGCCAGTACCGGGACAGTTGAAGCTTTCTTT
CASTGTVEAFF
>.|TRBD2|TRBV27|TRBJ2-1
TGTGCCAGCAGTTTCGGACTAGCCGAGAATGAGCAGTTCTTC
CASSFGLAENEQFF
>.|.|TRBV30|TRBJ1-3
TGTGCCTGGAGTGTCTCGGGCTCTGGAAACACCATATATTTT
CAWSVSGSGNTIYF